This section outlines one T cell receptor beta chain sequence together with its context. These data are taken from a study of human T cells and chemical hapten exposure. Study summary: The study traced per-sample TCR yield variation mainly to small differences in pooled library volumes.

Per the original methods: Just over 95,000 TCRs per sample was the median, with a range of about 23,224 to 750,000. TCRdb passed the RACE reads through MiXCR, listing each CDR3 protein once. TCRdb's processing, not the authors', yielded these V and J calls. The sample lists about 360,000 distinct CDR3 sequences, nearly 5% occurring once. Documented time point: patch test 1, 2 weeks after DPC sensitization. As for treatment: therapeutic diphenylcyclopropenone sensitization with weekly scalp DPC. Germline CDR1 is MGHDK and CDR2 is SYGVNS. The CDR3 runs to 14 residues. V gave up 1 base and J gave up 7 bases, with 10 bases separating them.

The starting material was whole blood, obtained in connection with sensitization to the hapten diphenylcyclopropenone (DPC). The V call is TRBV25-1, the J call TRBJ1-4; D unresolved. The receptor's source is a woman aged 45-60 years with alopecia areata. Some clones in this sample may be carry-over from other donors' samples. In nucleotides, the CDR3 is TGTGCCAGCAGTGAATCGGGCGAAGGTGAAAAACTGTTTTTT. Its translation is CASSESGEGEKLFF.